This T cell receptor (beta chain) was retrieved from a study of molecular identifiers for immune sequencing clone quantification. For the study at large: Four of five splits of RNA from 20,000 or 100,000 naive CD8 cells were sequenced in replicates.

This clonotype has a single count. Its antigen is not identified. A read error may be the cause here, since a much bigger clone is one base away. CDR1 KGHSH and CDR2 LQKENI come from the germline V gene. The CDR3 is made up of 15 amino acids. Bulk libraries came from a prior protocol with listed TCR primers. One entry per CDR3 protein results from TCRdb running MiXCR on the PCR reads. This sample has about 86,000 distinct CDR3 sequences; nearly 25% occur once, and the top ten carry approximately 0.78%. Notes on the study in general: Sizes of highly expanded clones could be underestimated through identical TCRs sharing a barcode.

A CD8+CD4-CCR7+CD45RA+ gate was used to sort naive CD8 T cells. Sequenced: naive CD8+ T cells from blood, with Jurkat cell RNA spiked in. Subset specified: FACS-sorted CD8+CD4-CCR7+CD45RA+ naive T cells. The chain uses TRBV18 and TRBJ2-1, with 10 bases fitting TRBD1. This TCR derives from a human donor in good health. Some libraries in this study had Jurkat cell RNA spiked in. The CDR3 region has the DNA TGTGTCAGCTCACCGGGGGGACAGGGGAATGGTGAGCAGTTCTTC. Protein: CVSSPGGQGNGEQFF.